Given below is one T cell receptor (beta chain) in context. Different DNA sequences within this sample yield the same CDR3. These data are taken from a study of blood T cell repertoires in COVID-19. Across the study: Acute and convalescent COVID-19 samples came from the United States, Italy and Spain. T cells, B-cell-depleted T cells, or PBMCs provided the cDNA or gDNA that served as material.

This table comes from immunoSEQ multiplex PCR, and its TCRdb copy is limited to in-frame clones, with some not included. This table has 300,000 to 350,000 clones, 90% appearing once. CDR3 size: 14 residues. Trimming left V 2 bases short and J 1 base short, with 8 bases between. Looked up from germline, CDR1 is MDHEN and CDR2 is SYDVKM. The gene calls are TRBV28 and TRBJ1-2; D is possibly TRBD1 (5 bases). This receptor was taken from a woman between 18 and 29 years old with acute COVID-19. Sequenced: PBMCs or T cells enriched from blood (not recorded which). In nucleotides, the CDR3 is TGTGCCAGCAGTTTAGGGGGGGATAACTATGGCTACACCTTC. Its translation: CASSLGGDNYGYTF.